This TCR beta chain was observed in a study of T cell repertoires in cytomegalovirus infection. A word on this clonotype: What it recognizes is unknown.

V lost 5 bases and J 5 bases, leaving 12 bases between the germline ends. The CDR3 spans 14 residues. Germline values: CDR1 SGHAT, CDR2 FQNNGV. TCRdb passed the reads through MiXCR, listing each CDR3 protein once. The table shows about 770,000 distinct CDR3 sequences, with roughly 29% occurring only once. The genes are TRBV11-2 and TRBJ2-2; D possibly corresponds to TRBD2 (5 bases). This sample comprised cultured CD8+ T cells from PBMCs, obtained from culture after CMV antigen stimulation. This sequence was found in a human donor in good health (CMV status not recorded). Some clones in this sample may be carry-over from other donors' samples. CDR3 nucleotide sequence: TGTGCCAGCAGCCTCCCGGGGTTTACCGGGGAGCTGTTTTTT. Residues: CASSLPGFTGELFF.